The T cell receptor (beta chain) described here comes from a study of shared clonotypes between healthy human individuals. The V gene's germline CDR1 is MNHEY and CDR2 SVGAGI. This CDR3 is built from 14 residues. Trimming cost V 5 bases and J 9 bases; bases outside gene matches: 5. Profiled with immunoSEQ multiplex PCR; TCRdb holds only in-frame clones, not every one. The table includes roughly 1,500,000 clones, 98% detected once. The chain is built from TRBV6-5 and TRBJ1-4, with 11 bases identical to TRBD1. This TCR came from a man aged 30-40 years in good health. The specimen was naive CD4+ T cells sorted from blood. Indicated subset: CD45RA+ positively selected. The CDR3 nucleotides are TGTGCCAGCAGTCGGGGGACAGGGGGGCAAAAACTGTTTTTT. It codes for CASSRGTGGQKLFF.